Below, 9 T cell receptor beta chains from the same sample are listed, as sequenced in a study of T cells in localized non-small cell lung cancer. Only in-frame clones appear in the TCRdb table, and some are missing; sequencing was by immunoSEQ multiplex PCR. The table includes approximately 81,000 clones, 85% to 90% detected once. This sample comprised peripheral blood, obtained before any cancer treatment. The receptors here all came from a woman aged 40-69 years with stage I squamous cell lung carcinoma.

The chain joins TRBV2 to TRBJ1-4; D gene unclear. The CDR3 extends over 15 amino acids. The germline CDR1 and CDR2 sequences are SNHLY and FYNNEI. With 0 bases removed from V and 10 bases from J, the gap between germline ends came to 15 bases. In nucleotides, the CDR3 is TGTGCCAGCAGTGAAGCGCGTGCCCTAGCCGGAAAACTGTTTTTT. Amino acids: CASSEARALAGKLFF.

The table lists this clone with a few counts. The chain has TRBV2 and TRBJ1-5, with a possible D match to TRBD1 (5 bases). From germline, CDR1 is SNHLY and CDR2 FYNNEI. This CDR3 comprises 14 residues. Trimming shortened V by 8 bases and J by 0 bases, and 11 bases separated the two germline ends. CDR3 coding DNA: TGTGCCAGCGCAGGGAGTTATAGCAATCAGCCCCAGCATTTT. It encodes CASAGSYSNQPQHF.

This rearrangement joins TRBV20-1 to TRBJ2-5; D not certain. There are 11 residues in the CDR3. The germline CDR1 and CDR2 sequences are DFQATT and SNEGSKA (reference sequence). Trimming pared 5 bases from V and 10 bases from J, leaving 14 bases between. CDR3 region: CSAGYPQDQYF. The DNA of the CDR3 is TGCAGTGCTGGGTACCCTCAAGACCAGTACTTC.

This sequence joins TRBV2 and TRBJ1-2; D is unclear. Germline V lookup: CDR1 SNHLY, CDR2 FYNNEI. Trimming removed 9 bases at V and 2 bases at J, with 7 bases between. The CDR3 contains 11 residues. Here the CDR3 DNA reads TGTGCCAGTACAGCAAACTATGGCTACACCTTC. Its translation: CASTANYGYTF.

To note about this clone: At one end the junction does not follow the germline gene, possibly because of a read error. CDR3 protein: CASSETGPDSPLHF. CDR3 in DNA: TGTGCCAGCAGTGAAACGGGACCCGATTCACCCCTCCACTTT. The gene calls are TRBV10-3 and TRBJ1-6; perhaps TRBD1 as D (5 bases). The CDR3 runs to 14 residues. The germline gives CDR1 ENHRY, CDR2 SYGVKD.

V and J are TRBV5-4 and TRBJ2-4, with 7 positions matching TRBD1. There are 14 residues in the CDR3. CDR1 and CDR2 (germline): SGHNT, YYREEE (reference sequence). After removal of 2 bases from V and 8 bases from J, the junction contained 7 bases not matched to a gene. The CDR3 sequence is CASSFTAGTDIQYF. The DNA for the CDR3 is TGTGCCAGCAGCTTCACCGCAGGGACAGACATTCAGTACTTC.

V usage is TRBV6-1 and J usage is TRBJ2-2; 7 positions agree with TRBD2. Germline V gene data show CDR1 as MNHNS and CDR2 as SASEGT. This CDR3 is 14 amino acids long. The V segment lost 6 bases and the J segment 6 bases; nucleotides outside the gene matches: 7. The CDR3 sequence: CASSWTSSAGELFF. In DNA, the CDR3 is TGTGCCAGCAGCTGGACTAGTTCCGCCGGGGAGCTGTTTTTT.

CDR3 sequence reads: CASGRQGASHGYTF. CDR3 nucleotide sequence: TGCGCCAGCGGGCGACAGGGGGCATCCCATGGCTACACCTTC. The V call is TRBV4-1, the J call TRBJ1-2; the match to TRBD1 covers 10 bases. CDR1 MGHRA and CDR2 YSYEKL come from the germline V gene. CDR3 length: 14 residues. The trim removed 8 bases at V and 6 bases at J, leaving 9 bases unmatched.

The sample holds one count of this clone. The chain combines TRBV14 with TRBJ1-1, with D perhaps matching TRBD1 (5 bases). With 2 bases removed from V and 4 bases from J, the gap between germline ends came to 14 bases. This CDR3 region has 15 residues. Germline V gene data show CDR1 as SGHDN and CDR2 as FVKESK. The CDR3 reads CASSQRRARVTEAFF. The CDR3 DNA reads as TGTGCCAGCAGCCAACGCAGGGCCCGAGTCACTGAAGCTTTCTTT.